This TCR beta chain originates from a study of blood T cells in healthy people across ages. This CDR3 is built from 12 residues. CDR1 SGHTA and CDR2 FQGNSA come from the germline V gene. V lost 5 bases and J 5 bases, leaving 9 bases between the germline ends. Combining a sample-barcoded 5' primer with a J-beta primer mix, a second PCR ran for roughly 6 to 12 cycles. TCRdb re-analysed the 5' RACE reads in MiXCR, keeping a single row per CDR3 protein. The table has about 560,000 distinct CDR3 sequences, 27% seen once. The sample also formed part of further work on T cells of mothers and their children. That report adds: cDNA was made from all extracted RNA, around 1.6 ug per 15 ul.

Sequenced: blood. This chain links TRBV7-2 with TRBJ2-5; D is uncertain. The origin of this receptor is a boy aged 2 to 10 in good health. CDR3 sequence: CASSKPGETQYF. CDR3 DNA sequence: TGTGCCAGCAGCAAACCCGGGGAGACCCAGTACTTC.